These T cell receptor beta chains were read from a single sample in a study of OX40 agonist ivuxolimab in advanced cancers. The assay was immunoSEQ multiplex PCR, and TCRdb's table has in-frame clones only and misses some. The sample lists roughly 97,000 clones, about 87% occurring once. The starting material was CD4+ or CD8+ T cells sorted from blood, obtained in a trial of the OX40 agonist ivuxolimab. All receptors derive from an adult with an advanced solid tumor such as melanoma, head and neck, liver or kidney cancer. CDR3s include the opening cysteine and the closing phenylalanine or tryptophan. The D gene is left open where the match is weak. Only some rows state a clone size, as once, few, many or a class for expanded clones.

CDR3 DNA | CDR3 protein | J gene | D gene | V gene | clone size
TGTGCCAGCAGTTACACGGGGGGGGGAAGGGAGACCCAGTACTTC | CASSYTGGGRETQYF | TRBJ2-5 | TRBD2 | TRBV6-6 | -
TGTGCCAGCAGTCCCCCCCGTTATGTGGATTCACCCCTCCACTTT | CASSPPRYVDSPLHF | TRBJ1-6 | - | TRBV27 | once
TGTGCCAGCAGCGTAGACGGGGGATCCTACAATGAGCAGTTCTTC | CASSVDGGSYNEQFF | TRBJ2-1 | - | TRBV9 | -
TGTGCCAGCAGCCCGCGATCCGACAGGGGAATCTACGAGCAGTACTTC | CASSPRSDRGIYEQYF | TRBJ2-7 | TRBD1 | TRBV9 | -
TGTGCCAGCAGTATGGACAGGGCCCACGAGCAGTACTTC | CASSMDRAHEQYF | TRBJ2-7 | TRBD1 | TRBV7-9 | -
TGTGCCAGCAGTCTACAGGGCCCCAGGCAGCCCCAGCATTTT | CASSLQGPRQPQHF | TRBJ1-5 | - | TRBV2 | -
TGTGCCAGTACCCCTCCTGGAATCAATCAGCCCCAGCATTTT | CASTPPGINQPQHF | TRBJ1-5 | - | TRBV19 | once
TGTGCCAGCCGAGACAGGGGTGGGAGTGCTTACTACGAGCAGTACTTC | CASRDRGGSAYYEQYF | TRBJ2-7 | TRBD1 | TRBV2 | -
TGTGCCAGTAGTATGGAATTGGGACTAGCGGGGTTCTCTAGCACAGATACGCAGTATTTT | CASSMELGLAGFSSTDTQYF | TRBJ2-3 | TRBD2 | TRBV19 | -
TGTGCCAGCTCAGCTCAGGGTAGTGGAGAAAAACTGTTTTTT | CASSAQGSGEKLFF | TRBJ1-4 | - | TRBV18 | -
TGTGCCAGCAGTGAGCTATATAGCACAGATACGCAGTATTTT | CASSELYSTDTQYF | TRBJ2-3 | - | TRBV6-1 | few
TGCGCCAGCAGCCAAGAACCAACAGCAAACTATGGCTACACCTTC | CASSQEPTANYGYTF | TRBJ1-2 | - | TRBV4-3 | -
TGTGCCAGCTCCCAGGGCGAGGCAGATACGCAGTATTTT | CASSQGEADTQYF | TRBJ2-3 | - | TRBV18 | -
TGTGCCAGCAGCCAACGGGGCGGGGGGCAAGAGACCCAGTACTTC | CASSQRGGGQETQYF | TRBJ2-5 | TRBD2 | TRBV7-2 | -
TGTGCCTGGAGTAGGACGGACGGGCCCCAGCATTTT | CAWSRTDGPQHF | TRBJ1-5 | - | TRBV30 | few
TGTGCCAGCAGTTACGGGGGAACTAATGAAAAACTGTTTTTT | CASSYGGTNEKLFF | TRBJ1-4 | - | TRBV6-6 | once
TGTGCCAGTTACAAGAGCTCGAACACCGGGGAGCTGTTTTTT | CASYKSSNTGELFF | TRBJ2-2 | - | TRBV6-6 | -
TGTGCCAGCAGCTTGGCCCCAGGGGCTAGCCGGCGTACTGAAGCTTTCTTT | CASSLAPGASRRTEAFF | TRBJ1-1 | - | TRBV5-6 | -
TGTGCCAGCAGTTTTCGGGGGGCTGGAAACACCATATATTTT | CASSFRGAGNTIYF | TRBJ1-3 | - | TRBV27 | -
TGTGCCAGCAGTCCCTGGGGACACACCGGGGAGCTGTTTTTT | CASSPWGHTGELFF | TRBJ2-2 | - | TRBV6-5 | -
TGTGCCAGCACCCCTTGGGGGACTGAAGCTTTCTTT | CASTPWGTEAFF | TRBJ1-1 | - | TRBV11-2 | -
TGTGCCAGCAGCTCCCCGGGCAGCGGGGGTTCTTACAATGAGCAGTTCTTC | CASSSPGSGGSYNEQFF | TRBJ2-1 | TRBD2 | TRBV7-2 | -
TGTGCCTGTCATGGGACAGGCCTTAATTCACCCCTCCACTTT | CACHGTGLNSPLHF | TRBJ1-6 | TRBD1 | TRBV30 | -
TGTGCCAGCAGCTTAAGGGCCTCGACGGGGGCGGAAGGAAACACCATATATTTT | CASSLRASTGAEGNTIYF | TRBJ1-3 | - | TRBV7-9 | -
TGTGCCAGCGGCTCCTTCGGGGGGTACTATGGCTACACCTTC | CASGSFGGYYGYTF | TRBJ1-2 | - | TRBV19 | -
TGTGCCAGCTCACCCCGGGACACATCAGGAAACACCATATATTTT | CASSPRDTSGNTIYF | TRBJ1-3 | - | TRBV18 | -